The 27 T cell receptor beta chains given below trace back to one sample, sequenced in a study of molecular identifiers for immune sequencing clone quantification. MiXCR, run by TCRdb on the PCR reads, gives a single entry per CDR3 protein. Of more than 550,000 distinct CDR3 sequences in the sample, roughly 25% were seen once. The sequencing input was naive CD8+ T cells from blood, with Jurkat cell RNA spiked in. As for subset: FACS-sorted CD8+CD4-CCR7+CD45RA+ naive T cells. The origin of the receptors is a human donor in good health. Some libraries in this study had Jurkat cell RNA spiked in.

There are a few counts of this clonotype. The chain joins TRBV5-6 to TRBJ2-7; 11 nucleotides align to TRBD2. With 3 bases clipped from V and 4 bases from J, the junction kept 9 bases outside the gene matches. The CDR3 length is 16 residues. CDR1 and CDR2 (germline): SGHDT, YYEEEE. The CDR3 DNA reads TGTGCCAGCAGCTGGGTTACTAGCGGGAGTGGTTACGAGCAGTACTTC. It is translated as CASSWVTSGSGYEQYF.

This clonotype was found a few times. This likely comes from a read error, as the CDR3 has no conserved phenylalanine or tryptophan at its end. The chain recombines TRBV12-3 or TRBV12-4 with TRBJ2-7; D call uncertain. The V and J ends lost 2 bases and 1 base respectively, with 6 bases between them. This CDR3 region has 13 residues. Written as DNA, the CDR3 is TGTGCCAGCAGTTTATCCGGGTCCTACGAGCAGTACCTC. Amino acid sequence: CASSLSGSYEQYL.

There are many counts of this clonotype. The J gene is TRBJ2-2, the V gene TRBV4-3; 7 nucleotides line up with TRBD2. CDR1 and CDR2 from the germline V gene are LGHNA and YSLEER. J was trimmed by 7 bases and V by 0 bases; bases with no gene match: 2. This CDR3 is 14 amino acids long. The CDR3 is CASSQDGGNGELFF. CDR3 bases: TGCGCCAGCAGCCAAGACGGGGGGAACGGGGAGCTGTTTTTT.

V gene TRBV20-1 combines with J gene TRBJ1-1; 8 bases agree with TRBD1. This CDR3 has 21 amino acids. Per germline, CDR1 DFQATT and CDR2 SNEGSKA (reference sequence). J gave up 4 bases and V 5 bases, and 30 bases lay outside the gene matches. CDR3 loop: CSARPDRGRDGGPPKSTEAFF. Here the CDR3 DNA reads TGCAGTGCTCGACCCGACAGGGGTCGGGACGGAGGTCCGCCCAAGAGCACTGAAGCTTTCTTT.

V and J are TRBV4-3 and TRBJ2-5; 7 nucleotides match TRBD2. The V gene end was trimmed by 4 bases and the J gene end by 1 base; junction bases not matched to a gene: 3. The CDR3 is 14 residues long. Germline V gene lookup returns CDR1 LGHNA and CDR2 YSLEER. CDR3 in DNA: TGCGCCAGCAGCCCGCCTAGCGGCCAAGAGACCCAGTACTTC. This translates into CASSPPSGQETQYF.

This clonotype has only a few counts. DNA of the CDR3: TGCAGTGCTAGAGATGCAACCAATCCCTGGGGCGCTGGGTATGGCTACACCTTC. As protein: CSARDATNPWGAGYGYTF. The rearrangement links TRBV20-1 to TRBJ1-2; a weak D match, TRBD1 (5 bases). Germline CDR1 DFQATT, CDR2 SNEGSKA (reference sequence). V gave up 0 bases and J gave up 5 bases, with 25 bases separating them. The CDR3 loop spans 18 amino acids.

V is TRBV19 and J is TRBJ2-7; D may correspond to TRBD1 or TRBD2 (5 bases each). Trimming removed 5 bases at V and 3 bases at J, with 17 bases between. CDR1 and CDR2 (germline): LNHDA, SQIVND (reference sequence). The CDR3 extends over 15 amino acids. The CDR3 region is CASSSGPGRYYEQYF. CDR3 nucleotide sequence: TGTGCCAGTAGTTCCGGGCCAGGGAGATACTACGAGCAGTACTTC.

This clonotype was seen ten or more times. This chain joins TRBV5-1 and TRBJ2-3; D unresolved. V was pared by 0 bases and J by 6 bases, with 11 bases between. From germline, CDR1 is SGHRS and CDR2 YFSETQ. This CDR3 comprises 14 residues. CDR3 sequence reads: CASSLDDTADTQYF. CDR3 nucleotide sequence: TGCGCCAGCAGCTTGGATGATACCGCGGATACGCAGTATTTT.

The genes are TRBV19 and TRBJ2-1; TRBD2 agrees at 8 bases. V trimming: 3 bases; J trimming: 4 bases; junction bases outside the gene matches: 2. The CDR3 is 14 residues long. The germline gives CDR1 LNHDA, CDR2 SQIVND (reference sequence). CDR3 in DNA: TGTGCCAGTAGTATGGCTAGCGGGTACAATGAGCAGTTCTTC. Translating gives CASSMASGYNEQFF.

Points on this clonotype: A much larger clone is a single base away; this may be a read error. The chain carries TRBV2 and TRBJ2-7; 15 nucleotides match TRBD2. Germline assignment: CDR1 SNHLY and CDR2 FYNNEI. CDR3 length equals 16 residues. As DNA, the CDR3 is TGTGTCAGCGGCCCGGGACTAGCGGGGGGCATCTACGAGCAGTACTTC. It is translated as CVSGPGLAGGIYEQYF.

Only one count was recorded for this clonotype. This may come from a read error, since a much larger clone is one base off. The chain is built from TRBV29-1 and TRBJ1-5; TRBD1 is a possible D gene (5 bases). The CDR3 totals 15 residues. Germline loops: CDR1 SQVTM, CDR2 ANQGSEA. CDR3 loop: CSVPTVRMSNQTQHF. CDR3 DNA sequence: TGCAGCGTACCGACAGTAAGGATGAGCAATCAGACCCAGCATTTT.

This clonotype showed up many times. The gene calls are TRBV19 and TRBJ1-5; no definite D call. Germline V CDR1 and CDR2: LNHDA, SQIVND (reference sequence). V was shortened by 4 bases and J by 3 bases, with 13 bases between the two germline ends. The CDR3 extends over 15 amino acids. The chain's CDR3 is CASSTRGSVNQPQHF. The CDR3 bases are TGTGCCAGTAGTACCCGGGGAAGCGTCAATCAGCCCCAGCATTTT.

A note on this clonotype: A much larger clone differs from this one at a single base, so this may be a read error. The V gene is TRBV30, the J gene TRBJ2-1, with D hard to call. This CDR3 is built from 13 residues. The germline gives CDR1 GTSNPN, CDR2 SVGIG (reference sequence). CDR3 loop: CAWIRRNYDEQFF. The CDR3 nucleotides read TGTGCCTGGATTCGGCGGAACTACGATGAGCAGTTCTTC.

This clonotype was recorded a few times. CDR3: CASGLGGRYEQYF. DNA for the CDR3: TGTGCTAGTGGTTTGGGGGGAAGGTACGAGCAGTACTTC. The V gene is TRBV12-5, the J gene TRBJ2-7; no clear D. Trimming removed 1 base from V and 4 bases from J, with 8 bases in between. This CDR3 spans 13 amino acids. Germline CDR1 reads LGHNT; CDR2 reads FRNRAP.

Points on this clonotype: Given a much more abundant clone one base away, this may be a read error. The missing conserved phenylalanine or tryptophan at the end of this CDR3 makes a read error likely. The chain carries TRBV4-3 and TRBJ2-3; 9 positions match TRBD2. Germline V gene sequence: CDR1 LGHNA, CDR2 YSLEER. The CDR3 has 16 residues. The V gene end was trimmed by 0 bases and the J gene end by 4 bases; junction bases not matched to a gene: 5. For the CDR3, the DNA is TGCGCCAGCAGCCAAGAATTAGCGGGAGTAGCAGATACGCAGTATTCT. Residues: CASSQELAGVADTQYS.

This clonotype was counted ten times or more. The chain joins TRBV6-5 to TRBJ2-7; 7 positions agree with TRBD1. Germline V lookup: CDR1 MNHEY, CDR2 SVGAGI. With V trimmed by 8 bases and J by 4 bases, 11 bases remained unmatched. This CDR3 region has 14 residues. CDR3 residues: CASQHRGGEYEQYF. In nucleotides, the CDR3 is TGTGCCAGCCAACATCGAGGGGGCGAGTACGAGCAGTACTTC.

In this sample, this clonotype turned up many times. The chain carries TRBV4-1 and TRBJ2-7; D may match TRBD1 or TRBD2 (5 bases each). Trimming took 0 bases from V and 0 from J, leaving 12 bases between them. This CDR3 region has 16 residues. Germline loops: CDR1 MGHRA, CDR2 YSYEKL. CDR3 region: CASSQDRDGRSYEQYF. In DNA, the CDR3 is TGCGCCAGCAGCCAAGACCGGGACGGGCGCTCCTACGAGCAGTACTTC.

The chain combines TRBV2 with TRBJ1-5; TRBD1 agrees at 9 bases. V trimming: 7 bases; J trimming: 1 base; junction bases outside the gene matches: 5. Germline V gene data show CDR1 as SNHLY and CDR2 as FYNNEI. The length of the CDR3 is 15 residues. The CDR3 nucleotides are TGTGCCAGCAACGGACAGGGGTCCAGCAATCAGCCCCAGCATTTT. Translated, it gives CASNGQGSSNQPQHF.

Concerning this clonotype itself: At one boundary the junction diverges from the germline segment, which might be a read error. This chain links TRBV27 with TRBJ2-1; 11 bases are a match to TRBD2. From germline, CDR1 is MNHEY and CDR2 SMNVEV (reference sequence). CDR3 size: 15 residues. The CDR3 reads CASSATSGGYNEQSF. In DNA, the CDR3 is TGTGCCAGCAGCGCAACTAGCGGGGGCTACAATGAGCAGTCCTTC.

Concerning this clonotype: Germline is not matched at one junction end, which may reflect a read error. The CDR3 is CASSLTGHSPLHF. Here the CDR3 DNA reads TGTGCCAGCAGCTTGACGGGACATTCACCCCTCCACTTT. The rearrangement links TRBV5-3 to TRBJ1-6, with D maybe TRBD1 (5 bases). TRBV5-3 belongs to the ORF category, with a function that is uncertain. The CDR3 is 13 residues long.

This clonotype has ten or more counts. This chain uses TRBV6-6 with TRBJ2-7; a weak D match, TRBD1 (7 bases). V was clipped by 10 bases and J by 6 bases, with 22 bases between them. This CDR3 spans 14 amino acids. Looked up from germline, CDR1 is MNHNY and CDR2 is SVGAGI (reference sequence). The CDR3 nucleotides are TGTGCCACCCGCCCGACAGCCCAGGGGGGCGAGCAGTACTTC. Its protein product is CATRPTAQGGEQYF.

This clonotype appeared many times. The V gene is TRBV4-2, the J gene TRBJ1-1; D call uncertain. This CDR3 is built from 13 residues. The ends were cut back, 3 bases at V and 7 bases at J, with 12 bases in the middle. Germline lookup yields CDR1 LGHNA and CDR2 YNFKEQ. This CDR3 reads CASSQYGRVEAFF. DNA of the CDR3: TGTGCCAGCAGCCAGTATGGACGGGTTGAAGCTTTCTTT.

Details on this clonotype: This may arise from a read error, as a much more abundant clone is one base away. The chain recombines TRBV30 with TRBJ2-3, with no clear D. Germline loops: CDR1 GTSNPN, CDR2 SVGIG (reference sequence). This CDR3 spans 13 amino acids. The CDR3 nucleotides are TGTGCCCGGAGAACTGAGGTTACAGATACGCAGTATTTT. Translated: CARRTEVTDTQYF.

The chain recombines TRBV9 with TRBJ2-3; the D gene is possibly TRBD1 (6 bases). This CDR3 has 15 residues. V gave up 1 base and J gave up 2 bases, with 11 bases separating them. CDR1 and CDR2 from the germline V gene are SGDLS and YYNGEE. This CDR3 reads CASSVQDSPTDTQYF. The CDR3 DNA reads as TGTGCCAGCAGCGTACAGGACAGTCCCACAGATACGCAGTATTTT.

In this sample, this clonotype turned up many times. This chain links TRBV4-1 with TRBJ2-1; D assignment may be TRBD1 or TRBD2 (5 bases each). CDR1 is MGHRA, CDR2 YSYEKL, per germline. Trimming cost V 0 bases and J 8 bases, with 11 bases left between them. The CDR3 consists of 14 residues. The CDR3 loop reads CASSQDSQGDEQFF. CDR3 nucleotides: TGCGCCAGCAGCCAAGATAGTCAGGGAGATGAGCAGTTCTTC.

The V call is TRBV12-3 or TRBV12-4, the J call TRBJ2-7; no firm D call. This CDR3 has 15 residues. Trimming removed 0 bases from V and 2 bases from J, with 11 bases in between. The CDR3 DNA follows: TGTGCCAGCAGTTTAGCCATGGGCTCAGCCTACGAGCAGTACTTC. It specifies CASSLAMGSAYEQYF.

This clonotype occurred many times. CDR3 sequence reads: CSARDSSGGARYEQYF. CDR3 coding DNA: TGCAGTGCTAGAGATTCTAGCGGGGGGGCCCGTTACGAGCAGTACTTC. V and J are TRBV20-1 and TRBJ2-7; TRBD2 aligns across 12 bases. The CDR3 totals 16 residues. From germline, CDR1 is DFQATT and CDR2 SNEGSKA (reference sequence). J gave up 4 bases and V 0 bases, and 7 bases lay outside the gene matches.